One and the same sample provided the 16 T cell receptor beta chains below, sequenced in a study of OX40 agonist ivuxolimab in advanced cancers. Only in-frame clones appear in the TCRdb table, and some are missing; sequencing was by immunoSEQ multiplex PCR. The sample records about 35,000 clones, about four fifths being singletons. Specimen: CD4+ or CD8+ T cells sorted from blood, collected in a trial of the OX40 agonist ivuxolimab. These receptors came from an adult with an advanced solid tumor such as melanoma, head and neck, liver or kidney cancer.

V usage is TRBV14 and J usage is TRBJ1-2; 9 positions agree with TRBD1. The CDR3 has 16 amino acids. Per the germline V gene, CDR1 is SGHDN and CDR2 is FVKESK. With V trimmed by 3 bases and J by 4 bases, 9 bases remained unmatched. The CDR3 DNA is TGTGCCAGCAGCCAGTTCGGGACAGGGATAATCTATGGCTACACCTTC. It encodes CASSQFGTGIIYGYTF.

A remark on this clone: Other DNA sequences in the sample encode the same CDR3. The V gene is TRBV15, the J gene TRBJ2-4, with 7 bases fitting TRBD1. There are 16 residues in the CDR3. Germline assignment: CDR1 LNHNV and CDR2 YYDKDF (reference sequence). The V segment lost 1 base and the J segment 0 bases; nucleotides outside the gene matches: 3. The chain's CDR3 is CATSRGTGVAKNIQYF. CDR3 bases: TGTGCCACCAGCAGAGGAACAGGGGTAGCCAAAAACATTCAGTACTTC.

The V and J genes are TRBV27 and TRBJ2-1; 7 nucleotides line up with TRBD1. With V trimmed by 4 bases and J by 5 bases, 8 bases remained unmatched. CDR3 size: 15 residues. Germline V lookup: CDR1 MNHEY, CDR2 SMNVEV (reference sequence). For the CDR3, the DNA is TGTGCCAGCAGTTCAAGCCCGGGACAGCACAATGAGCAGTTCTTC. Protein sequence: CASSSSPGQHNEQFF.

V usage is TRBV4-2 and J usage is TRBJ2-5; 7 bases line up with TRBD1. The V and J ends lost 4 bases and 2 bases, in that order; junction bases with no gene match: 13. Germline V gene sequence: CDR1 LGHNA, CDR2 YNFKEQ. This CDR3 region has 17 residues. CDR3 sequence reads: CASSPLPVPGQQETQYF. CDR3 DNA: TGTGCCAGCAGCCCCTTACCGGTTCCGGGACAGCAAGAGACCCAGTACTTC.

This chain joins TRBV7-6 and TRBJ2-1; perhaps TRBD2 as D (6 bases). The germline gives CDR1 SGHVS, CDR2 FNYEAQ. The CDR3 contains 15 residues. Trimming left V 3 bases short and J 1 base short, with 10 bases between. The CDR3 bases are TGTGCCAGCAGCTTTTGGGGGAGGTCCTACAATGAGCAGTTCTTC. Translated: CASSFWGRSYNEQFF.

This rearrangement joins TRBV2 to TRBJ2-5; 15 bases fit TRBD2. The CDR3 runs 16 residues. The V gene's germline CDR1 is SNHLY and CDR2 FYNNEI. V dropped 11 bases and J dropped 1; count of bases not matched to a gene: 8. The CDR3 region has the DNA TGTGCCGGGGGACTAGCGGGAGGACCCTCCCAAGAGACCCAGTACTTC. It translates to CAGGLAGGPSQETQYF.

The chain links TRBV5-5 to TRBJ2-7; D possibly uses TRBD1 or TRBD2 (5 bases each). With 0 bases removed from V and 3 bases from J, the gap between germline ends came to 7 bases. CDR3 length: 13 residues. Germline V gives CDR1 SGHKS, CDR2 YYEKEE (reference sequence). The CDR3 sequence is CASSLDGGYEQYF. The CDR3 nucleotides are TGTGCCAGCAGCTTGGATGGGGGCTACGAGCAGTACTTC. Full variable domain (missing parts from reference TRBV5-5 and TRBJ2-7): DAGVTQSPTHLIKTRGQQVTLRCSPISGHKSVSWYQQVLGQGPQFIFQYYEKEERGRGNFPDRFSARQFPNYSSELNVNALLLGDSALYLCASSLDGGYEQYFGPGTRLTVT.

The chain has TRBV5-1 and TRBJ2-3, with 11 bases fitting TRBD2. This CDR3 is built from 16 residues. Germline CDR1 and CDR2: SGHRS and YFSETQ. The ends lost 4 bases at V and 3 bases at J; junction bases unmatched: 7. The CDR3 spells CASSGGTSGVTDTQYF. The CDR3 region has the DNA TGCGCCAGCAGCGGGGGGACTAGCGGCGTAACAGATACGCAGTATTTT.

The rearrangement uses TRBV7-3 and TRBJ2-7; either TRBD1 or TRBD2 may fit D (5 bases each). Germline values: CDR1 SGHTA, CDR2 FQGTGA. The V and J ends lost 0 bases and 5 bases respectively, with 14 bases between them. CDR3 length: 15 residues. CDR3 sequence reads: CASSLTGERSNEQYF. The CDR3 nucleotides read TGTGCCAGCAGCTTAACGGGGGAGCGGAGCAACGAGCAGTACTTC.

The V call is TRBV27, the J call TRBJ1-5; the D is unclear. The CDR3 consists of 10 residues. Deletions cut 3 bases from V and 12 bases from J, with 6 bases between. Looked up from germline, CDR1 is MNHEY and CDR2 is SMNVEV (reference sequence). CDR3 coding DNA: TGTGCCAGCAGTTTCTCGGGCCAGCATTTT. Translation: CASSFSGQHF.

The V call is TRBV29-1, the J call TRBJ2-5, with D possibly matching TRBD2 (6 bases). This CDR3 spans 12 amino acids. Trimming pared 7 bases from V and 4 bases from J, leaving 13 bases between. Germline loops: CDR1 SQVTM, CDR2 ANQGSEA. CDR3 residues: CSGGEPLETQYF. The CDR3 coding sequence is TGCAGCGGGGGGGAACCCCTAGAGACCCAGTACTTC.

This clone turned up a few times. The V and J genes are TRBV7-9 and TRBJ1-2, with D unresolved. Germline loops: CDR1 SEHNR, CDR2 FQNEAQ (reference sequence). The CDR3 runs to 12 residues. The chain's CDR3 is CATDGPYYGYTF. CDR3 bases: TGTGCTACAGACGGTCCGTACTATGGCTACACCTTC.

This chain connects TRBV7-2 to TRBJ2-7; D perhaps matches TRBD2 (6 bases). This CDR3 is 15 amino acids long. Germline V gene sequence: CDR1 SGHTA, CDR2 FQGNSA. Trimming took off 1 base at V and 0 bases at J, with 10 bases between the two ends. Written as DNA, the CDR3 is TGTGCCAGCAGCTTAGGGGGCGGGATCTCCTACGAGCAGTACTTC. This gives the protein CASSLGGGISYEQYF.

As concerns this clone: Because it lacks the conserved phenylalanine or tryptophan at the end, this CDR3 is likely a read error. Because the CDR3's place on the DNA is in doubt, the DNA is left out and the CDR3 is given as listed by TCRdb. The CDR3 protein is CASSLRDSSP. The chain has TRBV23-1 and TRBJ2-7; the listed D gene, TRBD2, was not tested against the DNA. TRBV23-1 is an ORF for which the function is uncertain. A total of 10 residues make up the CDR3, ends included.

The rearrangement links TRBV2 to TRBJ1-2; maybe TRBD1 (5 bases). V was clipped by 6 bases and J by 5 bases, with 10 bases between them. Germline-derived CDR1 and CDR2 are SNHLY and FYNNEI. This CDR3 is 12 amino acids long. The CDR3 loop is CASSSTGYGYTF. The CDR3 nucleotides are TGTGCCAGCAGCTCTACAGGATATGGCTACACCTTC. Complete variable domain (other parts from reference TRBV2 and TRBJ1-2): EPEVTQTPSHQVTQMGQEVILRCVPISNHLYFYWYRQILGQKVEFLVSFYNNEISEKSEIFDDQFSVERPDGSNFTLKIRSTKLEDSAMYFCASSSTGYGYTFGSGTRLTVV.

This clone has a handful of counts. The V call is TRBV30, the J call TRBJ1-1; tentatively, D is TRBD1 (6 bases). The CDR3 runs 13 residues. Trimming removed 2 bases from V and 1 base from J, with 8 bases in between. The germline gives CDR1 GTSNPN, CDR2 SVGIG (reference sequence). As DNA, the CDR3 is TGTGCCTGGAGTCGGGACACGAACACTGAAGCTTTCTTT. It translates to CAWSRDTNTEAFF.